The sequence of this T cell receptor beta chain was determined in a study of CD8+CD57+ T cells in acquired aplastic anemia. Looking at the study overall: Sorting CD4+ and CD8+ cells gave DNA averaging roughly 3.5 ug. Findings and limits, study-wide: The same twenty-nine CD8+ CDR3 sequences occurred in patients and in controls. No significant patient-versus-control difference appeared in CD8+ Simpson's diversity.

In the case of this clonotype: Its antigen is not known.

V lost 0 bases to trimming and J lost 9 bases, with 13 bases between them. The CDR3 loop spans 13 amino acids. The V gene's germline CDR1 is SGHDT and CDR2 YYEEEE. CDR3 and TCR beta VDJ profiling relied on genomic DNA as the template. TCRdb reanalysed the reads using MiXCR and keeps one entry per CDR3 protein. The table lists approximately 190,000 distinct CDR3 sequences, about 64% of them singletons. Sequenced: sorted CD4+, CD8+, or CD8+CD57+ T cells (not recorded which) from PBMCs. The V and J genes are TRBV5-6 and TRBJ2-7; no definite D call. This TCR was sampled from a human donor with severe aplastic anemia or a healthy control (not recorded which). This chain's CDR3 is CASSLGLAHGQYF. The CDR3 DNA sequence: TGTGCCAGCAGCTTGGGTCTCGCCCACGGGCAGTACTTC.